This T cell receptor beta chain was recovered during a study of blood T cell repertoires in COVID-19. Study background: Sites in the United States, Italy and Spain provided acute and convalescent COVID-19 samples.

Trimming pared 1 base from V and 6 bases from J, leaving 15 bases between. Germline assignment: CDR1 LGHDT and CDR2 YNNKEL (reference sequence). This CDR3 region has 15 residues. The protocol was immunoSEQ multiplex PCR, while the TCRdb copy is restricted to in-frame clones and leaves out a portion. The table shows 200,000 to 250,000 clones, with approximately 84% occurring only once. The sample was peripheral blood. The chain links TRBV3-1 (or the pseudogene TRBV3-2) to TRBJ1-2, with unresolved D. The receptor was isolated from a man aged 35-49 years with acute or convalescent COVID-19. This CDR3 is CASSQGPDGKHGYTF. In DNA, the CDR3 is TGTGCCAGCAGCCAAGGTCCAGACGGGAAACATGGCTACACCTTC.